The rows below give T cell receptor beta chains drawn from one sample of a study of cytomegalovirus exposure and HLA in healthy donors. Sequencing used immunoSEQ multiplex PCR; TCRdb keeps in-frame clones, though not all of them. The table includes about 140,000 clones, 82% detected once. Sequenced material: PBMCs. These receptor sequences come from a woman in her forties in good health and CMV-seronegative. CDR3s include the opening cysteine and the closing phenylalanine or tryptophan. The order of the fields is V gene, J gene, D gene, CDR3 length, clone size, CDR3 DNA, CDR3 protein. D genes are given only for firm matches. Rows may omit the clone size; those that give it use once, few, many or a size class.

v_gene: TRBV27; j_gene: TRBJ2-3; d_gene: TRBD2; len: 18; abundance: -; CDR3nt: TGTGCCAGCGGAGGACTAGCGGGAGGGCCTAGTATTCCAGATACGCAGTATTTT; CDR3aa: CASGGLAGGPSIPDTQYF
v_gene: TRBV28; j_gene: TRBJ2-3; d_gene: -; len: 12; abundance: -; CDR3nt: TGTGCCAGCAGTATCGAGTCTCATACGCAGTATTTT; CDR3aa: CASSIESHTQYF
v_gene: TRBV19; j_gene: TRBJ2-7; d_gene: -; len: 14; abundance: -; CDR3nt: TGTGCCAGTAGTCCCTTTGACACACTCTACGAGCAGTACTTC; CDR3aa: CASSPFDTLYEQYF
v_gene: TRBV19; j_gene: TRBJ1-2; d_gene: -; len: 12; abundance: -; CDR3nt: TGTGCCAGTAATATGTGGTCTGAGGGCTACACCTTC; CDR3aa: CASNMWSEGYTF
v_gene: TRBV27; j_gene: TRBJ2-3; d_gene: TRBD1; len: 17; abundance: -; CDR3nt: TGTGCCAGCAGTTTAAGCTTCGGGACAGGGGGCGCAGATACGCAGTATTTT; CDR3aa: CASSLSFGTGGADTQYF
v_gene: TRBV7-9; j_gene: TRBJ1-2; d_gene: -; len: 15; abundance: -; CDR3nt: TGTGCCAGCAGCTTGACTGGGAGACTTAACTATGGCTACACCTTC; CDR3aa: CASSLTGRLNYGYTF
v_gene: TRBV5-1; j_gene: TRBJ1-2; d_gene: TRBD1; len: 16; abundance: -; CDR3nt: TGCGCCAGCAGCTTGGGACCGACAGGGGGCAACTATGGCTACACCTTC; CDR3aa: CASSLGPTGGNYGYTF
v_gene: TRBV19; j_gene: TRBJ2-1; d_gene: -; len: 13; abundance: once; CDR3nt: TGTGCCAGTAGTGAGGACTACTACAATGAGCAGTTCTTC; CDR3aa: CASSEDYYNEQFF
v_gene: TRBV7-9; j_gene: TRBJ2-1; d_gene: TRBD2; len: 14; abundance: -; CDR3nt: TGTGCCAGCAGCTTAGCCTCAACTAGCGGGAGAAAGTTCTTC; CDR3aa: CASSLASTSGRKFF
v_gene: TRBV28; j_gene: TRBJ1-5; d_gene: TRBD1; len: 14; abundance: few; CDR3nt: TGTGCCAGCAGTTTCGACAGGGGGAATCAGCCCCAGCATTTT; CDR3aa: CASSFDRGNQPQHF
v_gene: TRBV7-7; j_gene: TRBJ2-1; d_gene: -; len: 14; abundance: -; CDR3nt: TGTGCCAGCAGCTTCCTGGACAACTACAATGAGCAGTTCTTC; CDR3aa: CASSFLDNYNEQFF
v_gene: TRBV5-4; j_gene: TRBJ1-1; d_gene: TRBD1; len: 16; abundance: -; CDR3nt: TGTGCCAGCAGGGCCGGGACAGGGATTATGAACACTGAAGCTTTCTTT; CDR3aa: CASRAGTGIMNTEAFF
v_gene: TRBV27; j_gene: TRBJ1-5; d_gene: TRBD1; len: 15; abundance: -; CDR3nt: TGTGCCAGCAGTCCCGGGACAGGGTTCAATCAGCCCCAGCATTTT; CDR3aa: CASSPGTGFNQPQHF
v_gene: TRBV7-2; j_gene: TRBJ2-5; d_gene: -; len: 13; abundance: once; CDR3nt: TGTGCCAGCAGCTCCGGACTAAGAGCGGCCCAGTACTTC; CDR3aa: CASSSGLRAAQYF
v_gene: TRBV9; j_gene: TRBJ1-2; d_gene: -; len: 13; abundance: -; CDR3nt: TGTGCCAGCAGCCCTCCCACAGGCTATGGCTACACCTTC; CDR3aa: CASSPPTGYGYTF
v_gene: TRBV28; j_gene: TRBJ2-7; d_gene: TRBD2; len: 15; abundance: few; CDR3nt: TGTGCCAGCAGGCCAGGCGGGGGGGCAACCTACGAGCAGTACTTC; CDR3aa: CASRPGGGATYEQYF